This T cell receptor (beta chain) is from a study of OX40 agonist ivuxolimab in advanced cancers. At the level of the study: Hepatocellular carcinoma, melanoma, renal cell or head and neck cancer occurred in dose-escalation patients. Of mixed ages from about 23 to 90 and averaging about 60 years, the group was more than 65% male. Findings of the study overall: The antigens recognized by the expanded peripheral T cells, that is their antigen specificity, were not determined. Near-lowest levels of clonal expansion characterized partial responders at 0.1-3.0 mg/kg.

On this clone: Its antigen remains unidentified.

Assay: immunoSEQ multiplex PCR; the TCRdb copy retains only in-frame clones and omits some. In the table there are some 43,000 clones, approximately 84% of which are singletons. This CDR3 spans 14 amino acids. The germline CDR1 and CDR2 sequences are MNHEY and SMNVEV (reference sequence). V was trimmed by 1 base and J by 1 base, leaving 6 bases between them. This sequence joins TRBV27 and TRBJ2-3, with D uncertain. Sequenced here: CD4+ or CD8+ T cells sorted from blood, sampled in a trial of the OX40 agonist ivuxolimab. This clonotype was obtained from an adult with an advanced solid tumor such as melanoma, head and neck, liver or kidney cancer. The CDR3 region has the DNA TGTGCCAGCAGTTTATGGCCGGGCACAGATACGCAGTATTTT. This translates into CASSLWPGTDTQYF.